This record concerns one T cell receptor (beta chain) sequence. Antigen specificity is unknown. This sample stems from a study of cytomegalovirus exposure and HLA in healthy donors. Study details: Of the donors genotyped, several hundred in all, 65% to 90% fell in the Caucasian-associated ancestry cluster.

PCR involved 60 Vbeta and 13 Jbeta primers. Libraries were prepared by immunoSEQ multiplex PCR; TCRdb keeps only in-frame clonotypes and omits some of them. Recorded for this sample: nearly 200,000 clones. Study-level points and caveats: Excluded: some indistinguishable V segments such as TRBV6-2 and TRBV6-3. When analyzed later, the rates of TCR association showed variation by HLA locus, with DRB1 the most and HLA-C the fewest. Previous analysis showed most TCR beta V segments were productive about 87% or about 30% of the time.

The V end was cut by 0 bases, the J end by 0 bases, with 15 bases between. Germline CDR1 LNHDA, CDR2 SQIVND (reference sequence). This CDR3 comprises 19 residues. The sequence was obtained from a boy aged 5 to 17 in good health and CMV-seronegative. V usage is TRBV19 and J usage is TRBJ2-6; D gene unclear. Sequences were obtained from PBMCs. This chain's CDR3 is CASSIDGFQAHSGANVLTF. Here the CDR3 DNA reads TGTGCCAGTAGTATAGATGGTTTCCAGGCCCACTCTGGGGCCAACGTCCTGACTTTC. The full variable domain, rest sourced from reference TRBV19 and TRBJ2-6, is DGGITQSPKYLFRKEGQNVTLSCEQNLNHDAMYWYRQDPGQGLRLIYYSQIVNDFQKGDIAEGYSVSREKKESFPLTVTSAQKNPTAFYLCASSIDGFQAHSGANVLTFGAGSRLTVL.